Below are 10 T cell receptor beta chains sequenced from a single sample in a study of shared clonotypes between healthy human individuals (dated by TCRdb to about 2020). Library prep was done by the immunoSEQ multiplex PCR assay. What TCRdb holds here is the immuneACCESS table cut down to in-frame rearrangements. Part of the clones is not present; checked against another copy, under half of the missing clones reflect an unresolved V gene, and the others are unexplained. The sample table lists about 480,000 clones, 60% to 80% of them with a count of one. The ten largest clones take up around 13% of the sample. The sequencing sample was made of PBMCs. The receptor source for this set is a woman between 40 and 50 years old in good health. Some clones in this sample may be carry-over from other donors' samples.

The rearrangement links TRBV27 to TRBJ2-5, with 7 bases aligning to TRBD1. Germline V gives CDR1 MNHEY, CDR2 SMNVEV (reference sequence). With V trimmed by 4 bases and J by 11 bases, 13 bases remained unmatched. CDR3 length equals 14 residues. As DNA, the CDR3 is TGTGCCAGCAGTTCGCAACACAGGGGTGGGGAGCAGTACTTC. Its protein product is CASSSQHRGGEQYF.

The chain joins TRBV4-1 to TRBJ2-3, with a possible D match to TRBD1 (6 bases). This CDR3 contains 16 residues. Germline CDR1 is MGHRA and CDR2 is YSYEKL. Trimming took off 0 bases at V and 2 bases at J, with 12 bases between the two ends. CDR3 coding DNA: TGCGCCAGCAGCCAAGACAGGGGTGCACTCACAGATACGCAGTATTTT. This sequence encodes CASSQDRGALTDTQYF.

This chain connects TRBV6-5 to TRBJ1-1; D ambiguous. The V gene's germline CDR1 is MNHEY and CDR2 SVGAGI. The CDR3 totals 12 residues. V shed 7 bases and J shed 6 bases, with 12 bases lying between them. CDR3 sequence: CASMGPPPEAFF. The CDR3 bases are TGTGCCAGCATGGGTCCACCCCCTGAAGCTTTCTTT.

The chain employs TRBV5-1 and TRBJ1-2; TRBD1 aligns across 9 bases. The CDR3 consists of 14 residues. The germline V gene has CDR1 SGHRS and CDR2 YFSETQ. The junction had 6 bases not matched to a gene; V was cut back by 2 bases and J by 7 bases. CDR3 in amino acids: CASSFTGGAGGYTF. CDR3 nucleotides: TGCGCCAGCAGCTTTACAGGGGGCGCAGGTGGCTACACCTTC.

In regard to this clone: Other DNA sequences in this sample translate to the same CDR3. The genes are TRBV5-1 and TRBJ2-3, with D uncertain. Germline V lookup: CDR1 SGHRS, CDR2 YFSETQ. V lost 0 bases and J lost 6, with 5 bases in between. The CDR3 totals 12 residues. This chain's CDR3 is CASSLEGDTQYF. The CDR3 DNA is TGCGCCAGCAGCTTGGAAGGGGATACGCAGTATTTT. Together with reference TRBV5-1 and TRBJ2-3, the CDR3 gives the full variable domain: KAGVTQTPRYLIKTRGQQVTLSCSPISGHRSVSWYQQTPGQGLQFLFEYFSETQRNKGNFPGRFSGRQFSNSRSEMNVSTLELGDSALYLCASSLEGDTQYFGPGTRLTVL.

V gene TRBV7-2 combines with J gene TRBJ2-7; weak D call: TRBD2 (6 bases). Trimming removed 5 bases at V and 0 bases at J, with 11 bases between. Germline loops: CDR1 SGHTA, CDR2 FQGNSA. The CDR3 extends over 14 amino acids. CDR3 DNA sequence: TGTGCCAGCAGCCCACTGACTAGCTCCTACGAGCAGTACTTC. The encoded protein is CASSPLTSSYEQYF.

The CDR3 region has the DNA TGCAGCGTTGATGTTGGGGGCCTCAGGGCGAGCGAGCAGTTCTTC. It codes for CSVDVGGLRASEQFF. This chain joins TRBV29-1 and TRBJ2-1; weak D call: TRBD1 (6 bases). Germline CDR1 and CDR2: SQVTM and ANQGSEA. Deletions cut 3 bases from V and 10 bases from J, with 22 bases between. The CDR3 contains 15 residues.

J is TRBJ2-1 and V is TRBV7-9, with 13 positions matching TRBD2. Germline CDR1 reads SEHNR; CDR2 reads FQNEAQ (reference sequence). V dropped 8 bases and J dropped 9; count of bases not matched to a gene: 7. The CDR3 contains 14 residues. The CDR3 sequence is CASETGTSGVEQFF. DNA of the CDR3: TGTGCCAGCGAAACCGGGACTAGCGGGGTTGAGCAGTTCTTC.

The chain has TRBV19 and TRBJ2-7; 7 nucleotides align to TRBD2. The CDR3 is 15 residues long. The junction had 9 bases not matched to a gene; V was cut back by 1 base and J by 6 bases. CDR1 is LNHDA, CDR2 SQIVND, per germline (reference sequence). In DNA, the CDR3 is TGTGCCAGTAGTATAGTGGCGGGAGAAACTTTCGAGCAGTACTTC. This codes for CASSIVAGETFEQYF.

The chain is built from TRBV4-2 and TRBJ2-4; TRBD2 matches 15 bases. Germline CDR1 LGHNA, CDR2 YNFKEQ. The CDR3 sequence is 16 residues long. V gave up 3 bases and J gave up 8 bases; unmatched junction bases: 5. The CDR3 DNA reads TGTGCCAGCAGCCAGACGGGACTAGCGGGAGGTGACATTCAGTACTTC. This gives the protein CASSQTGLAGGDIQYF.